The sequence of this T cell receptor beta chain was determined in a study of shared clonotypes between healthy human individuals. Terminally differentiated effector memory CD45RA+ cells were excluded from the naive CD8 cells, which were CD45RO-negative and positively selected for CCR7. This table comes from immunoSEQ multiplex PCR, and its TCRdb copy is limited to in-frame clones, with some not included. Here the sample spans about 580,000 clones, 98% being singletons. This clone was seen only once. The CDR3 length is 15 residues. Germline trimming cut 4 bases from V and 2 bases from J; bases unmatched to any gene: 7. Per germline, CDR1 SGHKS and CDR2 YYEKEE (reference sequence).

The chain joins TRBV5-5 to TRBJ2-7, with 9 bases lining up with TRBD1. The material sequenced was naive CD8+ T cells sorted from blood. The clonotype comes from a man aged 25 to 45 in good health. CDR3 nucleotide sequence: TGTGCCAGCAGCACCCGGACAGGGGCGACCTACGAGCAGTACTTC. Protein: CASSTRTGATYEQYF.